This TCR beta chain stems from a study of CD8+ T cells in alopecia areata. About the study: Each day, treated patients took oral tofacitinib twice, at 5 to 10 mg per dose.

Regarding this clone: What it binds is not known.

The germline V and J ends were trimmed by 3 bases and 0 bases, with 12 bases remaining between them. The V gene's germline CDR1 is GTSNPN and CDR2 SVGIG (reference sequence). CDR3 size: 14 residues. Indicated treatment: oral pan-JAK inhibitor, 5-10 mg twice daily. cDNA prepared by RNA extraction and subsequent reverse transcription served as the template for sequencing. The data were produced by immunoSEQ multiplex PCR, yet TCRdb's version contains in-frame clones alone and is incomplete. This table has fewer than 250,000 clones, about two fifths appearing once. Findings and limits, study-wide: The presence of one nonresponder keeps the tie between baseline CD8+ expansion and response uncertain. Numerous clones, expanded in lesions, remained in scalp and blood during tofacitinib.

The specimen was CD4+ T cells sorted from blood, collected around week 30, from a patient treated with tofacitinib. The sequence was collected from a human donor with alopecia areata. This chain links TRBV30 with TRBJ2-7; TRBD2 might be the D (6 bases). This CDR3 reads CAWSRDWGSYEQYF. The CDR3 DNA follows: TGTGCCTGGAGCCGGGACTGGGGCTCCTACGAGCAGTACTTC.